The rows below give T cell receptor beta chains drawn from one sample of a study of shared clonotypes between healthy human individuals. Sequenced by immunoSEQ multiplex PCR; TCRdb stores in-frame clones only, minus some. The sample contains fewer than 600,000 clones, around 74% of which appear only once. Sequenced sample: PBMCs. These receptors originate from a woman aged 40 to 50 in good health. Some clones in this sample may be carry-over from other donors' samples. The CDR3 runs from the conserved cysteine through the conserved F or W. The D gene is left open where the match is weak. The size entry is marked missing in some rows and otherwise reads once, few, many or a size class.

v_call: TRBV28
d_call: .
cdr3_length: 14
j_call: TRBJ2-5
clone_size: .
cdr3_nt: TGTGCCAGCAGTTTTGCGCTGTCGGCTGAGACCCAGTACTTC
cdr3_aa: CASSFALSAETQYF

v_call: TRBV25-1
d_call: TRBD1
cdr3_length: 17
j_call: TRBJ2-7
clone_size: few
cdr3_nt: TGTGCCAGCAGCCCAGGGACAGGGGGCGCCAGGTCCTACGAGCAGTACTTC
cdr3_aa: CASSPGTGGARSYEQYF

v_call: TRBV28
d_call: TRBD1
cdr3_length: 12
j_call: TRBJ1-1
clone_size: .
cdr3_nt: TGTGCCAGCAGAAGACAGGGAACTGAAGCTTTCTTT
cdr3_aa: CASRRQGTEAFF

v_call: TRBV5-1
d_call: .
cdr3_length: 14
j_call: TRBJ2-2
clone_size: .
cdr3_nt: TGCGCCAGCAGCCCGGACACGAACACCGGGGAGCTGTTTTTT
cdr3_aa: CASSPDTNTGELFF

v_call: TRBV6-6
d_call: .
cdr3_length: 13
j_call: TRBJ1-1
clone_size: .
cdr3_nt: TGTGCCAGCAGGGCCGGGCAGAACACTGAAGCTTTCTTT
cdr3_aa: CASRAGQNTEAFF

v_call: TRBV28
d_call: .
cdr3_length: 11
j_call: TRBJ2-5
clone_size: once
cdr3_nt: TGTGCCACCCAGGGAGAAGAGACCCAGTACTTC
cdr3_aa: CATQGEETQYF

v_call: TRBV7-6
d_call: .
cdr3_length: 16
j_call: TRBJ1-1
clone_size: once
cdr3_nt: TGTGCCAGCAGCCCGGGGGGTTATTATGTGAACACTGAAGCTTTCTTT
cdr3_aa: CASSPGGYYVNTEAFF

v_call: TRBV28
d_call: TRBD2
cdr3_length: 14
j_call: TRBJ2-1
clone_size: .
cdr3_nt: TGTGCCAGCACCGTAGCGGGACTCTACAATGAGCAGTTCTTC
cdr3_aa: CASTVAGLYNEQFF

v_call: TRBV11-2
d_call: .
cdr3_length: 13
j_call: TRBJ1-1
clone_size: many
cdr3_nt: TGTGCCAGCAGCTTCAGGGGTAACACTGAAGCTTTCTTT
cdr3_aa: CASSFRGNTEAFF

v_call: TRBV6-6
d_call: .
cdr3_length: 13
j_call: TRBJ1-1
clone_size: .
cdr3_nt: TGTGCCAGCAGTTATCAGGAAAACACTGAAGCTTTCTTT
cdr3_aa: CASSYQENTEAFF

v_call: TRBV5-4
d_call: .
cdr3_length: 13
j_call: TRBJ2-7
clone_size: .
cdr3_nt: TGTGCCAGCAGCTTCGGCGCTACCTACGAGCAGTACTTC
cdr3_aa: CASSFGATYEQYF

v_call: TRBV18
d_call: .
cdr3_length: 15
j_call: TRBJ2-3
clone_size: .
cdr3_nt: TGTGCCAGCTCACCGGGTTTAGAGCGCCCAGATACGCAGTATTTT
cdr3_aa: CASSPGLERPDTQYF

v_call: TRBV7-6
d_call: TRBD2
cdr3_length: 16
j_call: TRBJ2-1
clone_size: .
cdr3_nt: TGTGCCAGCAGCGCGGGACTAGCGGGAGGGTACAATGAGCAGTTCTTC
cdr3_aa: CASSAGLAGGYNEQFF

v_call: TRBV28
d_call: TRBD2
cdr3_length: 17
j_call: TRBJ2-1
clone_size: .
cdr3_nt: TGTGCCAGCAGGACGGGTCAGATAGCGGGATCCTACAATGAGCAGTTCTTC
cdr3_aa: CASRTGQIAGSYNEQFF

v_call: TRBV7-2
d_call: TRBD1
cdr3_length: 16
j_call: TRBJ2-2
clone_size: once
cdr3_nt: TGTGCCAGCAGCTCGTCCGGGACAGTTATCACCGGGGAGCTGTTTTTT
cdr3_aa: CASSSSGTVITGELFF

v_call: TRBV29-1
d_call: .
cdr3_length: 13
j_call: TRBJ2-7
clone_size: .
cdr3_nt: TGCAGCGGGGGACACGGCAGCCCCTACGAGCAGTACTTC
cdr3_aa: CSGGHGSPYEQYF

v_call: TRBV9
d_call: .
cdr3_length: 16
j_call: TRBJ2-2
clone_size: once
cdr3_nt: TGTGCCAGCAGCGTAGAAGGAGGTAGATTCACCGGGGAGCTGTTTTTT
cdr3_aa: CASSVEGGRFTGELFF